The entry below describes one T cell receptor (beta chain). Other nucleotide sequences from this sample produce the same CDR3. This sample is drawn from a study of shared T cell receptors in the human thymus. Here immunoSEQ multiplex PCR was the method, and the copy in TCRdb shows in-frame clones only, minus some. Of approximately 580,000 clones in the sample, around 82% are singletons; the top ten hold more than 0.01%. J was trimmed by 4 bases and V by 5 bases; bases with no gene match: 8. Germline CDR1 and CDR2: MNHEY and SMNVEV (reference sequence). There are 14 residues in the CDR3. These data also formed part of another study, on human thymus T cells. This second report adds: Corrective heart surgery yielded resections, and these provided the thymus tissue.

The sample taken for sequencing was thymocytes. The sequence was obtained from a boy in the first two years of life with a congenital heart defect. The chain is built from TRBV27 and TRBJ2-7; 7 bases agree with TRBD1. In DNA form, the CDR3 reads TGTGCCAGCAGTCTCCGACAGGGCAGGTACGAGCAGTACTTC. Amino acids: CASSLRQGRYEQYF.